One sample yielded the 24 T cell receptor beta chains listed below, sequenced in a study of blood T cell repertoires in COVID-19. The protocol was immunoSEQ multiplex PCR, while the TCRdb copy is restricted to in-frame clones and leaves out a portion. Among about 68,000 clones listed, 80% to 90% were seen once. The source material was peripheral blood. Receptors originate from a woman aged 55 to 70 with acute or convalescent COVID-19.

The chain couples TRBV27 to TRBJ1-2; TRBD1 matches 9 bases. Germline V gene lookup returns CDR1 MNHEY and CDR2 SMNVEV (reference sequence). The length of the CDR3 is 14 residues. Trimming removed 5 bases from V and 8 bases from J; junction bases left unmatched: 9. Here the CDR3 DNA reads TGTGCCAGCAGTCAAACCGGACAGGGGAGAGGCTACACCTTC. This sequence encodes CASSQTGQGRGYTF.

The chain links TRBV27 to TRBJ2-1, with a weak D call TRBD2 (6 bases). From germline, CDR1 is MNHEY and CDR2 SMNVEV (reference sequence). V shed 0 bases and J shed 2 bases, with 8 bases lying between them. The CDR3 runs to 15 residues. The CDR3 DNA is TGTGCCAGCAGTTTATCGGCGGGGACCTACAATGAGCAGTTCTTC. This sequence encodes CASSLSAGTYNEQFF.

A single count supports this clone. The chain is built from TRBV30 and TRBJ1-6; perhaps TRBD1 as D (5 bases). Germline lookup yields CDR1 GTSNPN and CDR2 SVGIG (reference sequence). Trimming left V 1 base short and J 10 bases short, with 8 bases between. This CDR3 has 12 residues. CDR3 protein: CAWSGQPSPLHF. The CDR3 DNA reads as TGTGCCTGGAGTGGACAGCCATCACCCCTCCACTTT.

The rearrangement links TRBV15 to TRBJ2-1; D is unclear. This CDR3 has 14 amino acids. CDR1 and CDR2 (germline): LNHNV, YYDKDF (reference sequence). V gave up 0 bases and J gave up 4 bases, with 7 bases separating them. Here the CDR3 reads CATSRDRRYNEQFF. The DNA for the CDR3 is TGTGCCACCAGCAGAGACCGTCGTTACAATGAGCAGTTCTTC.

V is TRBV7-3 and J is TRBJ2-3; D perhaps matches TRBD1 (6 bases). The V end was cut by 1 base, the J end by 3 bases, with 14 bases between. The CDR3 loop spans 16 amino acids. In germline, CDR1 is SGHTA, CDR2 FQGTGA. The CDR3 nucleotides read TGTGCCAGCAGCTTAATTGGCGGAACAGGGACAGATACGCAGTATTTT. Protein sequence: CASSLIGGTGTDTQYF.

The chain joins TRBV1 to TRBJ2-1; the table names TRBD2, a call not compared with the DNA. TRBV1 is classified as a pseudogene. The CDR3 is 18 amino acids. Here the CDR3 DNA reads TGCACCAGCAGCCAAGAGGGGAAAATAGCGGGAGATTTTGATGAGCAGTTCTTC. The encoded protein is CTSSQEGKIAGDFDEQFF.

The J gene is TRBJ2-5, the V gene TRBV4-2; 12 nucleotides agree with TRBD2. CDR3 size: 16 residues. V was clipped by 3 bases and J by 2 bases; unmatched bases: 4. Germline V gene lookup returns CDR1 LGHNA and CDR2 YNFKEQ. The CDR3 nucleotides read TGTGCCAGCAGCCAGGAACTAGCGGGGGGACAAGAGACCCAGTACTTC. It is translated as CASSQELAGGQETQYF.

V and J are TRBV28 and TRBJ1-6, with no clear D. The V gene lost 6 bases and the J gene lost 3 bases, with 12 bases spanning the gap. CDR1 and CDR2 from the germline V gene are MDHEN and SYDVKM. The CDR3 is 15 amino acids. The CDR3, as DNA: TGTGCCAGCAGCCCCCAGGCTATCTATAATTCACCCCTCCACTTT. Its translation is CASSPQAIYNSPLHF.

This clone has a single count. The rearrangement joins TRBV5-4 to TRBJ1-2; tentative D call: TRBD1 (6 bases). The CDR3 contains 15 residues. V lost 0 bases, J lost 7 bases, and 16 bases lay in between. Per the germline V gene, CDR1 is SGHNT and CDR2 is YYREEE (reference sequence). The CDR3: CASSLVGGGTGGYTF. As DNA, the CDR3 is TGTGCCAGCAGCTTGGTAGGGGGGGGCACAGGTGGCTACACCTTC.

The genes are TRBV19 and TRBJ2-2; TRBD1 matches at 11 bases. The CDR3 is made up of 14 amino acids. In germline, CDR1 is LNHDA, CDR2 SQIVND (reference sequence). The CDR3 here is CASTDRGQTGELFF. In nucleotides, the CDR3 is TGTGCTTCAACGGACAGGGGGCAAACCGGGGAGCTGTTTTTT.

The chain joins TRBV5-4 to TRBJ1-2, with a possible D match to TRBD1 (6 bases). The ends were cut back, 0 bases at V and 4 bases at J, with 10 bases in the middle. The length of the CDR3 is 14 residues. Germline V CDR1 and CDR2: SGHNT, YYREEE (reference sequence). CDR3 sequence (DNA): TGTGCCAGCAGCTTGGCGGGGACACTCTATGGCTACACCTTC. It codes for CASSLAGTLYGYTF.

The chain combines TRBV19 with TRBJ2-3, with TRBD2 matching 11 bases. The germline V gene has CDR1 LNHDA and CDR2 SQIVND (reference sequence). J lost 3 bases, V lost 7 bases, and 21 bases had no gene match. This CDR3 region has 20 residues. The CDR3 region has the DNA TGTGCCAGTACCCGGGGGACCTGGAGTAGCGGGAGGGCCTCAACAGATACGCAGTATTTT. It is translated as CASTRGTWSSGRASTDTQYF.

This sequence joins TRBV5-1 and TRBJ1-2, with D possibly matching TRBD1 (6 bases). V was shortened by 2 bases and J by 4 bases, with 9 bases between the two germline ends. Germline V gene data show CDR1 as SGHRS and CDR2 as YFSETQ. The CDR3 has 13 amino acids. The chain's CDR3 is CASSLPDSYGYTF. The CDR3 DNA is TGCGCCAGCAGCTTACCGGACAGCTATGGCTACACCTTC.

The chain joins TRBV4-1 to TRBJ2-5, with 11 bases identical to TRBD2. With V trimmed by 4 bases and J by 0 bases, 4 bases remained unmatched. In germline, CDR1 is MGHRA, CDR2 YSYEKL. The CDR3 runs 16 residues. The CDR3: CASSRTSGGYQETQYF. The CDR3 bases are TGCGCCAGCAGCCGCACTAGCGGGGGTTACCAAGAGACCCAGTACTTC.

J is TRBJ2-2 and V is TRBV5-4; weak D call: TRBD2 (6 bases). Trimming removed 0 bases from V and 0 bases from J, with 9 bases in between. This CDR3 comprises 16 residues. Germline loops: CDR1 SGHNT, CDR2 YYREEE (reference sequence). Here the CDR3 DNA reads TGTGCCAGCAGCTTGGACGGGGGTGCGAACACCGGGGAGCTGTTTTTT. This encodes CASSLDGGANTGELFF.

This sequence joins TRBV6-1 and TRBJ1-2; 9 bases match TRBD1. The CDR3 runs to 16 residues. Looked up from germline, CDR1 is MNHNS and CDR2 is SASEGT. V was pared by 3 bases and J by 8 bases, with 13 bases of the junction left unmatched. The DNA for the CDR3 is TGTGCCAGCAGTGAGTCGAACACCGGGACAGGGAGAGGCTACACCTTC. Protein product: CASSESNTGTGRGYTF.

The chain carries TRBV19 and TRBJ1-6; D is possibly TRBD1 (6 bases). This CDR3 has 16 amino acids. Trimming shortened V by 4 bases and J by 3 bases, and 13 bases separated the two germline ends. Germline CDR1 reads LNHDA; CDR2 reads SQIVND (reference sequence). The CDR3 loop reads CASSTSGTIYNSPLHF. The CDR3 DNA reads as TGTGCCAGTAGTACTTCCGGGACAATCTATAATTCACCCCTCCACTTT.

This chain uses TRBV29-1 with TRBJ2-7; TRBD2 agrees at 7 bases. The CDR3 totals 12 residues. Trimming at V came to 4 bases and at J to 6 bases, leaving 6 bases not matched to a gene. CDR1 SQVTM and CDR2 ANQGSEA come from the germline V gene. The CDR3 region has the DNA TGCAGCGTTGGATTCGGGGGGTCCGAGCAGTACTTC. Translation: CSVGFGGSEQYF.

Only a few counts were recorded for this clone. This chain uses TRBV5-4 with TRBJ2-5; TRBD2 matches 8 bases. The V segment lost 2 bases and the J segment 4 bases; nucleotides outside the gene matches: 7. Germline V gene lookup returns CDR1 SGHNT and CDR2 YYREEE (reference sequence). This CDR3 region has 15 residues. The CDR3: CASSLSRGAGETQYF. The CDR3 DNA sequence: TGTGCCAGCAGCTTATCGCGGGGGGCCGGAGAGACCCAGTACTTC.

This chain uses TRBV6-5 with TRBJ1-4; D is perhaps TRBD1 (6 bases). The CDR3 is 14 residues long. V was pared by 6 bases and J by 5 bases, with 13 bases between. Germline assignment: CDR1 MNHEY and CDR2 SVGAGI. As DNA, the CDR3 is TGTGCCAGCAGGCAACAGGGAGGGAATGAAAAACTGTTTTTT. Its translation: CASRQQGGNEKLFF.

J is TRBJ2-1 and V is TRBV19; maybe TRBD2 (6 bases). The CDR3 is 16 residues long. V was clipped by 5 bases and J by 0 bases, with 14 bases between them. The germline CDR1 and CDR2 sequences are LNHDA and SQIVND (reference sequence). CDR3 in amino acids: CASSRGRYSSYNEQFF. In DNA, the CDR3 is TGTGCCAGTAGTCGGGGGAGGTACAGCTCCTACAATGAGCAGTTCTTC.

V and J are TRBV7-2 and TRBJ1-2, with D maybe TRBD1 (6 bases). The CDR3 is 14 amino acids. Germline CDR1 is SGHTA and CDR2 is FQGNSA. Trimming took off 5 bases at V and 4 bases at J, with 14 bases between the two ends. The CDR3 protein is CASSVGQGLYGYTF. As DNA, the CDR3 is TGTGCCAGCAGCGTAGGGCAGGGGCTCTATGGCTACACCTTC.

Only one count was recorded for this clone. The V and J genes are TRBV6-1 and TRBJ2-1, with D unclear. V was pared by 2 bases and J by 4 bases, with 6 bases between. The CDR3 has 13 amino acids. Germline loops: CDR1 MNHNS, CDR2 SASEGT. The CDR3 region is CASSEQKYNEQFF. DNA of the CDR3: TGTGCCAGCAGTGAACAGAAATACAATGAGCAGTTCTTC.

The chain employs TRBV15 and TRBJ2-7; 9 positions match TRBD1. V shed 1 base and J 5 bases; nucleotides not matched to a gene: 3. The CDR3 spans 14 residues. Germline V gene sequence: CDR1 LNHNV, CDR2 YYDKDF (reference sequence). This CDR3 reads CATSRAGTGNEQYF. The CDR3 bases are TGTGCCACCAGCAGAGCCGGGACAGGGAACGAGCAGTACTTC.